Listed below are T cell receptor beta chains from one sample, sequenced in a study of blood T cells in healthy people across ages. One entry per CDR3 protein, called by TCRdb with MiXCR from the 5' RACE reads. The sample lists around 1.1 million distinct CDR3 sequences; roughly two fifths were seen once. Input material: blood. The source of these receptors is a man aged 18 to 29 in good health. CDR3s leave out the opening cysteine and the closing phenylalanine or tryptophan.

v_call	j_call	cdr3_aa
TRBV20-1	TRBJ2-1	SARAGGGDNEQF
TRBV11-2	TRBJ2-1	ASSYSPEFHEQF
TRBV29-1	TRBJ1-2	SVVRGGEGYT
TRBV6-2/TRBV6-3	TRBJ2-3	ASSYRLAGGSTDTQY
TRBV20-1	TRBJ1-6	SARDQGAANSPLH
TRBV4-1	TRBJ2-1	ASSQDWTGMIEQF
TRBV15	TRBJ2-1	APEGKCNEQF
TRBV5-6	TRBJ2-7	ASSLQGTGLSQY
TRBV6-2/TRBV6-3	TRBJ2-5	ASRREETPY
TRBV25-1	TRBJ2-5	ASSPTSGGQETQY
TRBV5-5	TRBJ1-4	ASSLPTGTQRKLF
TRBV28	TRBJ2-2	ASSFVKTNTGELF
TRBV14	TRBJ1-2	ASSHSRGGYGYT
TRBV7-9	TRBJ2-3	ASSRDRTNTDTQY
TRBV6-1	TRBJ2-3	ASSELALPDTQY
TRBV28	TRBJ1-6	ASIQGVRNNSPLH
TRBV20-1	TRBJ1-4	SARLEGCSVDEKLF
TRBV2	TRBJ1-1	ASSASAVAWGPRDTEAF
TRBV6-2/TRBV6-3	TRBJ2-2	ASRGGLAGELF
TRBV10-3	TRBJ1-2	AISGGGFNGYT
TRBV7-9	TRBJ1-2	ASSAKLQGIDGYT
TRBV25-1	TRBJ2-5	ASSEGTAQETQY
TRBV6-6	TRBJ1-5	ASTLGGPQH
TRBV27	TRBJ2-3	ASSPSTADTQY
TRBV4-3	TRBJ2-3	ASSHDGVRTDTQY
TRBV9	NA	ASSASVPGSSYNEQY
TRBV12-3/TRBV12-4	TRBJ2-7	ASTLAGVYEQY
TRBV6-1	TRBJ2-3	ATHLLTSGGPADTQY
TRBV15	TRBJ1-1	ATSPRRDRTFDTEAF
TRBV2	TRBJ1-2	ASRPGTYGYT
TRBV6-5	TRBJ1-2	ASSYLGSDGYT
TRBV30	TRBJ1-1	AWSVGTGYTEAF
TRBV28	TRBJ2-5	ASRQTPWDRTHNEQY
TRBV6-2/TRBV6-3	TRBJ2-4	ASRLAGPKEQY
TRBV4-1	TRBJ2-3	ASSQETRADTQY
TRBV12-3/TRBV12-4	TRBJ2-2	ASSDTGTGIGELF
TRBV10-3	TRBJ1-2	AITAGDRVSNYGYT
TRBV4-3	TRBJ2-1	ASGQEGPTLGEQF
TRBV20-1	TRBJ2-7	SADRGSTYEQY
TRBV25-1	TRBJ2-1	ASSEYRPGKYNEQF
TRBV4-3	TRBJ2-7	ASSQDGGGAGEQY
TRBV20-1	TRBJ2-3	SASLAVGTDTQY
TRBV20-1	TRBJ1-1	SASYGGRWGNTEAF
TRBV6-2/TRBV6-3	TRBJ1-2	ASSTEGPHHYGYT
TRBV5-1	TRBJ1-1	ASSQGDWSTEAF
TRBV12-3/TRBV12-4	TRBJ1-2	ASIRDRATNYGYT
TRBV19	TRBJ2-1	ASSPERQSSYNEQF
TRBV28	TRBJ1-4	ATGPDNYNEKLF
TRBV9	TRBJ2-1	ASSAHYGSNNEQF
TRBV27	TRBJ2-3	ASSFTPTYTDTQY
TRBV7-9	TRBJ2-5	ASSLAQGNKY
TRBV29-1	TRBJ2-2	STSGQGATGELF
TRBV2	TRBJ1-2	AIPGQAALYGYT